Shown below are 14 T cell receptor beta chains from a single sample sequenced in a study of low-dose radiotherapy and immunotherapy resistance in tumors. Stated time point: after trial treatment. The sample's treatment: LDRT plus nivolumab, ipilimumab, low-dose cyclophosphamide and aspirin (RACIN trial). A constant-region primer paired with the V-primer adapter amplified TCRs over about 18 PCR cycles. TCRdb reprocessed the reads via MiXCR and lists one record per CDR3 protein. The sample lists approximately 52,000 distinct CDR3 sequences; around 33% were seen once. The material was PBMCs, obtained after low-dose radiotherapy plus immunotherapy. The receptors come from a male donor with rectosigmoid adenocarcinoma.

CDR3 protein: CASQTYTEAFF. CDR3 sequence (DNA): TGTGCCAGCCAAACTTACACTGAAGCTTTCTTT. The V call is TRBV6-8, the J call TRBJ1-1; D unresolved. This CDR3 has 11 residues. V was trimmed by 8 bases and J by 3 bases, leaving 7 bases between them. The germline V gene encodes CDR1 MNHGY and CDR2 SAAAGT.

This clonotype came up many times. The chain recombines TRBV11-2 with TRBJ1-1; D perhaps matches TRBD1 (5 bases). Trimming removed 5 bases from V and 5 bases from J, with 27 bases in between. The CDR3 is 18 amino acids. In germline, CDR1 is SGHAT, CDR2 FQNNGV. This CDR3 reads CASSQDANLGAEGTEAFF. The CDR3 DNA is TGTGCCAGCAGCCAAGATGCGAATCTCGGCGCGGAGGGGACTGAAGCTTTCTTT.

This clonotype was found many times. This chain links TRBV6-2 or TRBV6-3 with TRBJ2-7, with TRBD2 as a possible D gene (6 bases). The ends were cut back, 6 bases at V and 0 bases at J, with 12 bases in the middle. Per germline, CDR1 MNHEY and CDR2 SVGEGT. CDR3 length: 14 amino acids. The CDR3 nucleotides are TGTGCCAGCAGGGAGGGTCCCATCTCCTACGAGCAGTACTTC. It is translated as CASREGPISYEQYF.

The rearrangement joins TRBV5-1 to TRBJ1-2; D not resolved. The CDR3 is 13 amino acids. The V and J ends lost 4 bases and 4 bases respectively, with 11 bases between them. Germline V gives CDR1 SGHRS, CDR2 YFSETQ. The DNA for the CDR3 is TGCGCCAGCAGCGAAGGACGGATCTATGGCTACACCTTC. Translation gives CASSEGRIYGYTF.

The table lists this clonotype with many counts. This chain joins TRBV7-2 and TRBJ1-6; D is possibly TRBD1 (6 bases). The CDR3 spans 15 residues. Germline CDR1 SGHTA, CDR2 FQGNSA. V dropped 5 bases and J dropped 6 bases, with 14 bases sitting between them. CDR3: CASSVRQVTNSPLHF. CDR3 DNA: TGTGCCAGCAGCGTAAGACAGGTTACTAATTCACCCCTCCACTTT.

On this clonotype itself: This probably arose from a read error, given a far larger clone one base away. The chain is built from TRBV6-5 and TRBJ2-1; no firm D call. CDR3 length: 16 amino acids. V lost 2 bases, J lost 13 bases, and 24 bases lay in between. Germline CDR1 and CDR2: MNHEY and SVGAGI. The CDR3 loop reads CASSYLSRTSQETQFF. The DNA for the CDR3 is TGTGCCAGCAGTTACCTCAGCCGGACCAGTCAAGAGACCCAGTTCTTC.

This clonotype was detected a few times. The chain uses TRBV6-2 or TRBV6-3 and TRBJ2-5; D remains unclear. V lost 0 bases, J lost 1 base, and 3 bases lay in between. Germline V gene sequence: CDR1 MNHEY, CDR2 SVGEGT. CDR3 size: 13 residues. In nucleotides, the CDR3 is TGTGCCAGCAGTTACTCGGGCCAAGAGACCCAGTACTTC. Encoded protein: CASSYSGQETQYF.

The chain combines TRBV28 with TRBJ1-6, with D possibly TRBD1 on 5 matching bases. Germline V gives CDR1 MDHEN, CDR2 SYDVKM. Trimming stripped 5 bases from V and 0 bases from J, with 14 bases between. The CDR3 is 17 amino acids. The CDR3 DNA reads TGTGCCAGCAGTCCTCGGACACCCAGCTCCTATAATTCACCCCTCCACTTT. This sequence encodes CASSPRTPSSYNSPLHF.

Of note for this clonotype: This likely reflects a read error, since a far larger clone is one base away. The rearrangement uses TRBV7-4 and TRBJ2-7; TRBD1 matches 8 bases. The CDR3 covers 14 residues. The germline CDR1 and CDR2 sequences are SGHVT and SQSDAQ. Losses at the gene ends were 6 bases for V and 5 bases for J; bases not matched to a gene: 9. The CDR3 region is CASSATGDKNEQYF. The CDR3 DNA is TGTGCCAGCAGTGCGACAGGGGACAAAAACGAGCAGTACTTC.

The chain couples TRBV20-1 to TRBJ2-1, with 8 bases that match TRBD2. The CDR3 consists of 14 residues. Germline values: CDR1 DFQATT, CDR2 SNEGSKA (reference sequence). Germline trimming cut 6 bases from V and 2 bases from J; bases unmatched to any gene: 6. The CDR3 DNA reads as TGCAGTGCGGTAGCGGGAAACCCCTACAATGAGCAGTTCTTC. This sequence encodes CSAVAGNPYNEQFF.

On this clonotype: A far more abundant clone sits one base away, making this likely a read error. The rearrangement joins TRBV3-1 to TRBJ2-5; D call uncertain. V shed 5 bases and J shed 11 bases, with 24 bases lying between them. Germline CDR1 reads LGHDT; CDR2 reads YNNKEL (reference sequence). The CDR3 sequence is 15 residues long. The CDR3 region has the DNA TGTGCCAGCAGCGCGACCTGGGCGTATGACAATGAGCAGTACTTC. As protein: CASSATWAYDNEQYF.

In its sample, this clonotype was seen many times. The chain joins TRBV6-2 or TRBV6-3 to TRBJ2-7, with 12 bases fitting TRBD2. With V trimmed by 3 bases and J by 1 base, 4 bases remained unmatched. Germline loops: CDR1 MNHEY, CDR2 SVGEGT. The CDR3 contains 16 residues. As DNA, the CDR3 is TGTGCCAGCAGTTATACGACTAGCGGGAGATCCTACGAGCAGTACTTC. Its translation is CASSYTTSGRSYEQYF.

In this sample, this clonotype turned up once. V is TRBV2 and J is TRBJ1-2; 7 bases match TRBD1. Trimming cost V 6 bases and J 4 bases; bases outside gene matches: 8. Germline assignment: CDR1 SNHLY and CDR2 FYNNEI. The CDR3 has 14 amino acids. CDR3 sequence reads: CASRGKGASYGYTF. In nucleotides, the CDR3 is TGTGCCAGCAGGGGAAAGGGGGCCAGCTATGGCTACACCTTC. The variable domain in full, with the rest retrieved from reference TRBV2 and TRBJ1-2, is EPEVTQTPSHQVTQMGQEVILRCVPISNHLYFYWYRQILGQKVEFLVSFYNNEISEKSEIFDDQFSVERPDGSNFTLKIRSTKLEDSAMYFCASRGKGASYGYTFGSGTRLTVV.

This clonotype was counted many times. The rearrangement links TRBV28 to TRBJ2-4, with 8 bases identical to TRBD1. The CDR3 spans 14 residues. Germline V lookup: CDR1 MDHEN, CDR2 SYDVKM. V shed 6 bases, J shed 2 bases, and the junction held 3 bases outside the gene matches. For the CDR3, the DNA is TGTGCCAGCAGGGCAGGGGGCACCAAAAACATTCAGTACTTC. Translated: CASRAGGTKNIQYF.